This T cell receptor (beta chain) comes out of a study of response to subunit inactivated influenza vaccine. CDR3 length: 13 amino acids. CDR1 is MNHEY and CDR2 is SMNVEV in the germline V gene (reference sequence). Deletions cut 5 bases from V and 2 bases from J, with 10 bases between. Concerning this clonotype: Its matching antigen is unknown.

Study-wide points: Authors suggested each seasonal flu vaccination may recruit only limited numbers of new T cells.

Each CDR3 protein is one row after TCRdb ran MiXCR on the RT-PCR reads. This table has about 180,000 distinct CDR3 sequences, roughly 10% appearing once. Sequencing was performed on CD8+ T cells sorted from PBMCs, taken around 25 months after vaccination. The source is a man in his fifties or sixties who received an inactivated influenza vaccine. V usage is TRBV27 and J usage is TRBJ2-7; D perhaps matches TRBD1 (6 bases). This chain's CDR3 is CASSIDRTYEQYF. CDR3 sequence (DNA): TGTGCCAGCAGTATAGACAGGACCTACGAGCAGTACTTC.